These 27 T cell receptor beta chains originate from one sample sequenced in a study of long-term antiretroviral therapy in people with HIV (dated by TCRdb to between 2021 and 2022). Sequencing of the TRB variable region was done with the immunoSEQ hsTCRB v3.0 assay at survey level resolution. TCRdb holds this immuneACCESS table with in-frame rearrangements only. Some clones are missing; in checked studies, unresolved V genes explain under half, and the rest has no known cause. In all, the sample holds 30,000 or so clones, and about 77% of those were seen once. The ten largest clonotypes hold about 9.3% of the sample. The material was unsorted PBMCs, obtained 1.5 years before starting antiretroviral therapy. All receptors come from a young man with HIV.

This chain joins TRBV5-4 and TRBJ2-3, with D unresolved. This CDR3 comprises 13 residues. Germline values: CDR1 SGHNT, CDR2 YYREEE (reference sequence). The germline V and J ends were trimmed by 4 bases and 2 bases, with 8 bases remaining between them. CDR3 loop: CASSLYYTDTQYF. The CDR3 DNA sequence: TGTGCCAGCAGCCTATATTACACAGATACGCAGTATTTT.

The V and J genes are TRBV6-6 and TRBJ2-7; D call uncertain. V was shortened by 5 bases and J by 5 bases, with 13 bases between the two germline ends. CDR1 is MNHNY and CDR2 is SVGAGI in the germline V gene (reference sequence). The CDR3 contains 13 residues. CDR3 region: CASSTDSYHEQYF. CDR3 sequence (DNA): TGTGCCAGCAGTACAGACTCCTACCACGAGCAGTACTTC.

This rearrangement joins TRBV11-2 to TRBJ2-7, with D uncertain. CDR3 length: 14 amino acids. The V end was cut by 2 bases, the J end by 0 bases, with 8 bases between. Germline V gene lookup returns CDR1 SGHAT and CDR2 FQNNGV. In DNA, the CDR3 is TGTGCCAGCAGCTTAATGGGCCCCTCCTACGAGCAGTACTTC. Its translation is CASSLMGPSYEQYF.

The chain recombines TRBV5-4 with TRBJ1-6; TRBD1 matches 12 bases. The V gene end was trimmed by 3 bases and the J gene end by 9 bases; junction bases not matched to a gene: 4. This CDR3 spans 15 amino acids. CDR1 is SGHNT and CDR2 is YYREEE in the germline V gene (reference sequence). The CDR3 coding sequence is TGTGCCAGCAGCTGGGGACAGGGGGCAGGTTCACCCCTCCACTTT. It encodes CASSWGQGAGSPLHF. The variable domain in full, with the rest retrieved from reference TRBV5-4 and TRBJ1-6, is ETGVTQSPTHLIKTRGQQVTLRCSSQSGHNTVSWYQQALGQGPQFIFQYYREEENGRGNFPPRFSGLQFPNYSSELNVNALELDDSALYLCASSWGQGAGSPLHFGNGTRLTVT.

This chain uses TRBV14 with TRBJ1-1, with D maybe TRBD1 (5 bases). This CDR3 comprises 14 residues. Deletions cut 4 bases from V and 4 bases from J, with 13 bases between. Germline CDR1 is SGHDN and CDR2 is FVKESK. Written as DNA, the CDR3 is TGTGCCAGCAGCCTTCAGACGGGGACCACTGAAGCTTTCTTT. This encodes CASSLQTGTTEAFF.

This clone was counted only a few times. The chain carries TRBV5-4 and TRBJ1-2; weak D call: TRBD1 (5 bases). The CDR3 sequence is 15 residues long. Germline lookup yields CDR1 SGHNT and CDR2 YYREEE (reference sequence). With 3 bases removed from V and 6 bases from J, the gap between germline ends came to 18 bases. CDR3 in amino acids: CASSSGDRVKDGYTF. The CDR3 DNA reads as TGTGCCAGCAGCTCCGGGGACCGGGTCAAAGATGGCTACACCTTC.

This rearrangement joins TRBV6-1 to TRBJ1-4; D unresolved. This CDR3 has 14 residues. V gave up 7 bases and J gave up 0 bases, with 9 bases separating them. Germline V CDR1 and CDR2: MNHNS, SASEGT. For the CDR3, the DNA is TGTGCCAGCACCTTGTATTCAACTAATGAAAAACTGTTTTTT. Amino acid sequence: CASTLYSTNEKLFF.

V usage is TRBV4-2 and J usage is TRBJ2-7; TRBD1 or TRBD2 may be the D gene (5 bases each). This CDR3 contains 15 residues. Looked up from germline, CDR1 is LGHNA and CDR2 is YNFKEQ. Between the trimmed V and J ends, which lost 0 bases and 2 bases, there was a span of 11 bases. The CDR3 reads CASSQDRWGPYEQYF. As DNA, the CDR3 is TGTGCCAGCAGCCAAGATCGGTGGGGACCCTACGAGCAGTACTTC.

V and J are TRBV7-2 and TRBJ1-5, with TRBD1 matching over 7 bases. Germline CDR1 is SGHTA and CDR2 is FQGNSA. This CDR3 comprises 16 residues. Unmatched junction bases numbered 5, after V lost 1 base and J lost 2 bases. CDR3 nucleotide sequence: TGTGCCAGCAGCTTAGGACAGGGAATGGGCAATCAGCCCCAGCATTTT. Translating gives CASSLGQGMGNQPQHF.

This clone occurred a few times. The gene calls are TRBV30 and TRBJ2-7, with D possibly being TRBD1 or TRBD2 (5 bases each). Germline V gene sequence: CDR1 GTSNPN, CDR2 SVGIG (reference sequence). This CDR3 contains 11 residues. This CDR3 is CARGQGNGQYF. For the CDR3, the DNA is TGTGCGCGCGGGCAGGGAAACGGGCAGTACTTC. The full variable domain, with the rest looked up from reference TRBV30 and TRBJ2-7, is SQTIHQWPATLVQPVGSPLSLECTVEGTSNPNLYWYRQAAGRGLQLLFYSVGIGQISSEVPQNLSASRPQDRQFILSSKKLLLSDSGFYLCARGQGNGQYFGPGTRLTVT.

Written as DNA, the CDR3 is TGTGCCACACTGGGCCAGTATGCTGGGGGGCGTACCGGGGAGCTGTTTTTT. Its protein product is CATLGQYAGGRTGELFF. V gene TRBV27 combines with J gene TRBJ2-2; the D call may be TRBD1 or TRBD2 (6 bases each). The CDR3 sequence is 17 residues long. Trimming shortened V by 10 bases and J by 5 bases, and 26 bases separated the two germline ends. CDR1 is MNHEY, CDR2 SMNVEV, per germline (reference sequence).

The genes are TRBV10-3 and TRBJ1-2; D is undetermined. The CDR3 extends over 14 amino acids. V was shortened by 2 bases and J by 8 bases, with 15 bases between the two germline ends. The germline CDR1 and CDR2 sequences are ENHRY and SYGVKD. CDR3 sequence: CAISERERKRGYTF. The CDR3 DNA reads TGTGCCATCAGTGAGAGGGAACGGAAACGGGGCTACACCTTC.

The J gene is TRBJ2-2, the V gene TRBV5-4, with D possibly called TRBD1 or TRBD2 (7 bases each). V shed 5 bases and J shed 2 bases, with 19 bases lying between them. The CDR3 contains 17 residues. The V gene's germline CDR1 is SGHNT and CDR2 YYREEE (reference sequence). The DNA for the CDR3 is TGTGCCAGCAGGAATTGGGAGGGGGCTATAAACACCGGGGAGCTGTTTTTT. Translation gives CASRNWEGAINTGELFF.

The rearrangement joins TRBV30 to TRBJ2-2; possibly TRBD2 for D (7 bases). Germline values: CDR1 GTSNPN, CDR2 SVGIG (reference sequence). The V and J ends lost 5 bases and 4 bases respectively, with 11 bases between them. The CDR3 runs 13 residues. The CDR3 is CAWQGGGTGELFF. CDR3 bases: TGTGCCTGGCAGGGAGGGGGCACCGGGGAGCTGTTTTTT.

The V call is TRBV6-5, the J call TRBJ2-1; D is possibly TRBD2 (6 bases). CDR1 is MNHEY and CDR2 is SVGAGI in the germline V gene. This CDR3 has 15 residues. The ends were cut back, 4 bases at V and 6 bases at J, with 16 bases in the middle. The CDR3 coding sequence is TGTGCCAGCAGTTCCTTGGGGGGTCCGGCCAATGAGCAGTTCTTC. Its protein is CASSSLGGPANEQFF.

The chain employs TRBV29-1 and TRBJ2-7; 8 bases map to TRBD1. Trimming cost V 0 bases and J 0 bases; bases outside gene matches: 7. The CDR3 loop spans 16 amino acids. CDR1 and CDR2 (germline): SQVTM, ANQGSEA. Here the CDR3 reads CSVEEHRGAASYEQYF. As DNA, the CDR3 is TGCAGCGTTGAAGAGCACAGGGGGGCCGCCTCCTACGAGCAGTACTTC.

This clone was observed a few times. The chain uses TRBV5-1 and TRBJ2-2, with 13 bases lining up with TRBD2. CDR3 size: 16 residues. Germline CDR1 SGHRS, CDR2 YFSETQ. V lost 4 bases to trimming and J lost 3 bases; unmatched junction nucleotides: 3. CDR3 bases: TGCGCCAGCAGCGATGGACTAGCGGGGGACACCGGGGAGCTGTTTTTT. Translated: CASSDGLAGDTGELFF.

This clone was observed a single time. This rearrangement joins TRBV9 to TRBJ1-2; D gene uncertain. The CDR3 is made up of 14 amino acids. The germline CDR1 and CDR2 sequences are SGDLS and YYNGEE. The ends were cut back, 4 bases at V and 4 bases at J, with 14 bases in the middle. In nucleotides, the CDR3 is TGTGCCAGCAGCCCCAGTTCCGAGGCCTATGGCTACACCTTC. Its protein product is CASSPSSEAYGYTF.

The genes are TRBV5-1 and TRBJ2-1, with TRBD2 identical over 11 bases. Germline V gene lookup returns CDR1 SGHRS and CDR2 YFSETQ. Trimming removed 9 bases from V and 6 bases from J; junction bases left unmatched: 8. CDR3 size: 14 residues. CDR3 loop: CATEGTSGSNEQFF. CDR3 nucleotides: TGCGCCACAGAAGGGACTAGCGGAAGCAATGAGCAGTTCTTC. Together with reference TRBV5-1 and TRBJ2-1, the CDR3 gives the full variable domain: KAGVTQTPRYLIKTRGQQVTLSCSPISGHRSVSWYQQTPGQGLQFLFEYFSETQRNKGNFPGRFSGRQFSNSRSEMNVSTLELGDSALYLCATEGTSGSNEQFFGPGTRLTVL.

This clone has a handful of counts. V gene TRBV4-1 combines with J gene TRBJ1-4; D is perhaps TRBD1 (5 bases). The length of the CDR3 is 15 residues. V shed 2 bases and J shed 3 bases, with 10 bases lying between them. Germline-derived CDR1 and CDR2 are MGHRA and YSYEKL. The CDR3 region has the DNA TGCGCCAGCAGCCAACCGGGACGGTCTAATGAAAAACTGTTTTTT. The encoded protein is CASSQPGRSNEKLFF.

V gene TRBV7-9 combines with J gene TRBJ2-7; D gene unclear. The germline CDR1 and CDR2 sequences are SEHNR and FQNEAQ (reference sequence). The CDR3 sequence is 12 residues long. V was trimmed by 8 bases and J by 5 bases, leaving 13 bases between them. CDR3 in amino acids: CASLNDGDEQYF. The CDR3 DNA reads TGTGCCAGCCTCAACGACGGTGACGAGCAGTACTTC.

This chain links TRBV5-1 with TRBJ2-1; 10 nucleotides agree with TRBD2. Trimming cost V 0 bases and J 15 bases; bases outside gene matches: 12. The germline CDR1 and CDR2 sequences are SGHRS and YFSETQ. This CDR3 has 15 residues. The CDR3 region is CASSLDLAGAPSPFF. CDR3 bases: TGCGCCAGCAGCTTGGACCTAGCGGGGGCCCCCTCGCCGTTCTTC.

The chain uses TRBV4-1 and TRBJ2-6; weak D call: TRBD1 (6 bases). The CDR3 contains 19 residues. CDR1 is MGHRA and CDR2 is YSYEKL in the germline V gene. The V and J ends lost 2 bases and 3 bases respectively, with 20 bases between them. The CDR3 DNA is TGCGCCAGCAGCCAACCAAGAATGCAGGGGCCTGGTGGGGCCAACGTCCTGACTTTC. It translates to CASSQPRMQGPGGANVLTF.

This clone was counted between two and nine times. The chain is built from TRBV25-1 and TRBJ1-2; the D is unclear. Between the trimmed V and J ends, which lost 8 bases and 5 bases, there was a span of 15 bases. CDR3 size: 13 residues. Germline loops: CDR1 MGHDK, CDR2 SYGVNS. The CDR3 protein is CASDLSSLYGYTF. For the CDR3, the DNA is TGTGCCAGCGACTTATCGTCGCTATATGGCTACACCTTC.

The V gene is TRBV11-3, the J gene TRBJ2-3; D unresolved. This CDR3 contains 13 residues. Germline CDR1 SGHNT, CDR2 YENEEA. V shed 0 bases and J shed 7 bases, with 8 bases lying between them. CDR3 sequence: CASSLDQANTQYF. For the CDR3, the DNA is TGTGCCAGCAGCTTAGATCAGGCTAATACGCAGTATTTT.

V is TRBV7-3 and J is TRBJ2-5; TRBD2 agrees at 8 bases. After removal of 5 bases from V and 3 bases from J, the junction contained 8 bases not matched to a gene. Germline loops: CDR1 SGHTA, CDR2 FQGTGA. This CDR3 spans 15 amino acids. For the CDR3, the DNA is TGTGCCAGCAGCCTCAGCGGGAGCTTTGAAGAGACCCAGTACTTC. Translation gives CASSLSGSFEETQYF.

This chain connects TRBV7-8 to TRBJ2-5; D unclear. V dropped 1 base and J dropped 0 bases, with 3 bases sitting between them. Looked up from germline, CDR1 is SGHVS and CDR2 is FQNEAQ. The CDR3 extends over 13 amino acids. The CDR3 DNA is TGTGCCAGCAGCTTAGGGAACCAAGAGACCCAGTACTTC. Translating it yields CASSLGNQETQYF.